Presented here are 15 T cell receptor beta chains from one specimen sequenced in a study of T cell repertoires in cytomegalovirus infection. In TCRdb, the reads were re-called with MiXCR into one record per CDR3 protein. The repertoire holds about 250,000 distinct CDR3 sequences, with about 17% as singletons. Sequencing was done on a sample of CD8+ T cells from PBMCs. Receptors originate from a human donor in good health (CMV status not recorded). Some clones in this sample may be carry-over from other donors' samples.

The chain links TRBV20-1 to TRBJ2-1; TRBD2 aligns across 8 bases. CDR1 DFQATT and CDR2 SNEGSKA come from the germline V gene (reference sequence). The CDR3 covers 13 residues. CDR3: CRGSGTRNNEQFF. DNA for the CDR3: TGCAGGGGTTCAGGGACTAGGAACAATGAGCAGTTCTTC.

This chain links TRBV9 with TRBJ2-3; 8 bases fit TRBD1. The CDR3 has 15 residues. Germline V gene data show CDR1 as SGDLS and CDR2 as YYNGEE. V shed 5 bases and J 6 bases; nucleotides not matched to a gene: 11. The CDR3 reads CASSTSTGDEDTQYF. DNA of the CDR3: TGTGCCAGCAGTACCTCGACAGGGGACGAGGATACGCAGTATTTT.

This clonotype was seen many times. The chain employs TRBV12-5 and TRBJ1-1, with TRBD1 matching over 7 bases. From germline, CDR1 is LGHNT and CDR2 FRNRAP. Trimming cost V 2 bases and J 3 bases; bases outside gene matches: 3. The CDR3 covers 14 residues. The CDR3 reads CASGLPGTDTEAFF. The DNA of the CDR3 is TGTGCTAGTGGTTTGCCTGGGACAGACACTGAAGCTTTCTTT. Complete variable domain (other parts from reference TRBV12-5 and TRBJ1-1): DARVTQTPRHKVTEMGQEVTMRCQPILGHNTVFWYRQTMMQGLELLAYFRNRAPLDDSGMPKDRFSAEMPDATLATLKIQPSEPRDSAVYFCASGLPGTDTEAFFGQGTRLTVV.

This rearrangement joins TRBV20-1 to TRBJ2-1, with 10 positions matching TRBD2. The CDR3 totals 15 residues. The germline gives CDR1 DFQATT, CDR2 SNEGSKA (reference sequence). V was pared by 1 base and J by 0 bases, with 0 bases of the junction left unmatched. The CDR3 region has the DNA TGCAGTGCTAGAGCTAGCGGGGGCTCCTACAATGAGCAGTTCTTC. Residues: CSARASGGSYNEQFF.

This chain links TRBV29-1 with TRBJ1-5; 7 bases line up with TRBD1. After removal of 6 bases from V and 0 bases from J, the junction contained 2 bases not matched to a gene. Germline lookup yields CDR1 SQVTM and CDR2 ANQGSEA. This CDR3 has 13 residues. The CDR3 DNA reads TGCAGCGTGGGGACAGATAGCAATCAGCCCCAGCATTTT. Its translation: CSVGTDSNQPQHF.

This clonotype was recorded a few times. The rearrangement uses TRBV20-1 and TRBJ1-2, with D maybe TRBD1 (6 bases). Per germline, CDR1 DFQATT and CDR2 SNEGSKA (reference sequence). V was pared by 0 bases and J by 5 bases, with 7 bases between. The CDR3 length is 12 residues. CDR3 sequence (DNA): TGCAGTGCTAGAGACAGGGGTTATGGCTACACCTTC. Its translation: CSARDRGYGYTF.

The chain has TRBV6-2 or TRBV6-3 and TRBJ2-5; unclear D gene. Trimming took off 4 bases at V and 11 bases at J, with 11 bases between the two ends. This CDR3 has 11 amino acids. Per the germline V gene, CDR1 is MNHEY and CDR2 is SVGEGT. The CDR3, as DNA: TGTGCCAGCAGTTCGCTGAGGTCGCAGTACTTC. Protein sequence: CASSSLRSQYF.

The rearrangement uses TRBV20-1 and TRBJ1-5; D may be TRBD1 (6 bases). Germline-derived CDR1 and CDR2 are DFQATT and SNEGSKA (reference sequence). The CDR3 runs 12 residues. V was clipped by 4 bases and J by 7 bases, with 11 bases between them. The CDR3 DNA sequence: TGCAGTGCTACAGGGGAAGGGCAGCCCCAGCATTTT. Translation: CSATGEGQPQHF.

The CDR3 is CASSQGRQANTGELFF. The CDR3 DNA follows: TGCGCCAGCAGCCAAGGACGACAGGCAAACACCGGGGAGCTGTTTTTT. J is TRBJ2-2 and V is TRBV4-1; possibly TRBD1 for D (6 bases). Germline V CDR1 and CDR2: MGHRA, YSYEKL. V lost 1 base, J lost 2 bases, and 11 bases lay in between. The CDR3 runs 16 residues.

This clonotype was observed many times. The CDR3: CASSFPGQGETQYF. CDR3 nucleotide sequence: TGTGCCAGCAGCTTCCCGGGACAAGGAGAGACCCAGTACTTC. This chain links TRBV7-8 with TRBJ2-5; the D gene is possibly TRBD1 (6 bases). Looked up from germline, CDR1 is SGHVS and CDR2 is FQNEAQ. V lost 3 bases and J lost 4, with 12 bases in between. The CDR3 has 14 residues.

This clonotype was counted at least ten times. The J gene is TRBJ2-7, the V gene TRBV7-2; 10 bases agree with TRBD1. In germline, CDR1 is SGHTA, CDR2 FQGNSA. Trimming took 5 bases from V and 1 from J; bases not matched to a gene: 11. This CDR3 region has 17 residues. The CDR3, as DNA: TGTGCCAGCAGCGGCGTCCGGGACAGGGGATTTTCCTACGAGCAGTACTTC. Its translation: CASSGVRDRGFSYEQYF.

This clonotype appeared many times. The rearrangement links TRBV7-2 to TRBJ2-5; 7 positions agree with TRBD2. The CDR3 totals 15 residues. V dropped 3 bases and J dropped 2; count of bases not matched to a gene: 6. From germline, CDR1 is SGHTA and CDR2 FQGNSA. The CDR3 loop is CASSLYGLDQETQYF. The DNA of the CDR3 is TGTGCCAGCAGCTTGTACGGACTAGATCAAGAGACCCAGTACTTC.

This clonotype was counted a few times. The chain joins TRBV6-2 or TRBV6-3 to TRBJ2-7, with D perhaps TRBD1 (5 bases). CDR3 length: 16 amino acids. V was trimmed by 5 bases and J by 0 bases, leaving 17 bases between them. Germline values: CDR1 MNHEY, CDR2 SVGEGT. The CDR3 nucleotides read TGTGCCAGCAGTCCTAGGGGTCCGTGGGGCTCCTACGAGCAGTACTTC. Protein sequence: CASSPRGPWGSYEQYF.

V gene TRBV12-3 or TRBV12-4 combines with J gene TRBJ1-6, with D possibly TRBD1 on 5 matching bases. CDR3 length: 15 amino acids. V lost 1 base to trimming and J lost 5 bases, with 9 bases between them. CDR3 sequence reads: CASSLGTKDNSPLHF. The CDR3 bases are TGTGCCAGCAGTTTAGGGACAAAGGATAATTCACCCCTCCACTTT.

This clonotype was recorded a few times. The rearrangement links TRBV28 to TRBJ1-2; TRBD1 agrees at 7 bases. The germline gives CDR1 MDHEN, CDR2 SYDVKM. This CDR3 contains 15 residues. J was trimmed by 3 bases and V by 2 bases; bases with no gene match: 6. CDR3 bases: TGTGCCAGCAGTTTAGAACAGGGGCGGTACTATGGCTACACCTTC. Amino acid sequence: CASSLEQGRYYGYTF.